This T cell receptor (beta chain) was identified in a study of T cell repertoires in cytomegalovirus infection. At the level of the study: Indications of both CMV infection and matching HLA type were provided by public TCR beta signatures.

TCRdb independently ran MiXCR on the reads; one entry per CDR3 protein. The table shows about 450,000 distinct CDR3 sequences, with approximately 32% occurring only once. This clonotype was counted between two and nine times. Trimming left V 2 bases short and J 6 bases short, with 8 bases between. This CDR3 has 14 amino acids. CDR1 MNHNS and CDR2 SASEGT come from the germline V gene. The chain uses TRBV6-1 and TRBJ1-6; D uncertain. The receptor comes from a human donor in good health (CMV status not recorded). Some clones in this sample may be carry-over from other donors' samples. Sample: PBMCs. The CDR3 loop reads CASSERTGNSPLHF. CDR3 in DNA: TGTGCCAGCAGTGAAAGGACCGGTAATTCACCCCTCCACTTT.